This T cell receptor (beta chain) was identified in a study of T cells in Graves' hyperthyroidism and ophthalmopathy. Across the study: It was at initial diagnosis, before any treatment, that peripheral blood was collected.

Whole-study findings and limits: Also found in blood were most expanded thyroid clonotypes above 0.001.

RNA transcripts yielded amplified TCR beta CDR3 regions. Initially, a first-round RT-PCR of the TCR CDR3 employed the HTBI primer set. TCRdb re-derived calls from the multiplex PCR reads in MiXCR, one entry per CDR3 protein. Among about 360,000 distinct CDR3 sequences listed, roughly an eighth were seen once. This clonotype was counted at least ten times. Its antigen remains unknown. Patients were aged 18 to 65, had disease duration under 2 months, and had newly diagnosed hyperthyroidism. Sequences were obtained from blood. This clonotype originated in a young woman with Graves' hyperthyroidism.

The chain's CDR3 is CAWSVAVVDEQFF. CDR3 bases: TGTGCCTGGAGTGTGGCCGTCGTCGATGAGCAGTTCTTC. This chain connects TRBV30 to TRBJ2-1; D gene unclear. Germline CDR1 and CDR2: GTSNPN and SVGIG (reference sequence). There are 13 residues in the CDR3. The V gene lost 0 bases and the J gene lost 8 bases, with 11 bases spanning the gap.